A selection of T cell receptor beta chains follows, all from one sample in a study of OX40 agonist ivuxolimab in advanced cancers. The method was immunoSEQ multiplex PCR; TCRdb's version includes in-frame clones alone and lacks a portion of them. The table lists under 85,000 clones, about 94% of them singletons. This material consisted of CD4+ or CD8+ T cells sorted from blood, taken in a trial of the OX40 agonist ivuxolimab. The receptors come from an adult with an advanced solid tumor such as melanoma, head and neck, liver or kidney cancer. The CDR3 runs from the conserved cysteine through the conserved F or W. Each record gives: D gene, J gene, V gene, clone size, CDR3 DNA, CDR3 protein. A D gene is named only where the DNA matches it firmly. Only part of the rows carry a size: once, few, many, or a class if the clone is expanded.

. | TRBJ1-1 | TRBV7-6 | . | TGTGCCAGCAGCTTACGGAGGGGGGCCACTGAAGCTTTCTTT | CASSLRRGATEAFF
TRBD2 | TRBJ2-1 | TRBV27 | . | TGTGCCAGCAGTTTACTAGCGGGGGGGTACAATGAGCAGTTCTTC | CASSLLAGGYNEQFF
. | TRBJ2-3 | TRBV11-3 | . | TGTGCCAGCAGCTTAGATCCCGGGAGCGCAGATACGCAGTATTTT | CASSLDPGSADTQYF
TRBD2 | TRBJ2-3 | TRBV9 | . | TGTGCCAGCAGGAGCGGGGGGGCGGGCACAGATACGCAGTATTTT | CASRSGGAGTDTQYF
. | TRBJ1-2 | TRBV5-6 | . | TGTGCCAGCAGCTTAGGGGGTCACGACACCTTC | CASSLGGHDTF
TRBD1 | TRBJ2-1 | TRBV27 | . | TGTGCCAGCAGCCCGGACAGGAGCAATGAGCAGTTCTTC | CASSPDRSNEQFF
. | TRBJ1-5 | TRBV9 | few | TGTGCCAGCAGCGTAGATGGCGGGAATCAGCCCCAGCATTTT | CASSVDGGNQPQHF
TRBD1 | TRBJ1-2 | TRBV19 | . | TGTGCCAGTACCTACTCCGGGACAGGGTATCGCTATGGCTACACCTTC | CASTYSGTGYRYGYTF
TRBD2 | TRBJ2-7 | TRBV27 | . | TGTGCCAGCGGAAGCGGGGGTGGGCCCTACGAGCAGTACTTC | CASGSGGGPYEQYF
. | TRBJ2-7 | TRBV6-5 | . | TGTGCCAGCAGTTATACTAGAAGCACCTCCTACGAGCAGTACTTC | CASSYTRSTSYEQYF
. | TRBJ1-2 | TRBV5-1 | . | TGCGCCAGCAGCTTGGTTCCCGATAACTATGGCTACACCTTC | CASSLVPDNYGYTF
TRBD1 | TRBJ2-3 | TRBV27 | . | TGTGCCAGCAGTCAATCGACAGGGGGCTATTACACAGATACGCAGTATTTT | CASSQSTGGYYTDTQYF
. | TRBJ1-6 | TRBV27 | . | TGTGCCAGCAGTTTAGTTAATTCACCCCTCCACTTT | CASSLVNSPLHF
. | TRBJ2-6 | TRBV18 | once | TGTGCCAGCTCACCACCGAATAGTTACCAGGGACGCAAACCCTCTGGGGCCAACGTCCTGACTTTC | CASSPPNSYQGRKPSGANVLTF
. | TRBJ2-4 | TRBV11-2 | . | TGTGCCAGCAGCTCCATAGCCAAAAACATTCAGTACTTC | CASSSIAKNIQYF
. | TRBJ1-1 | TRBV7-2 | . | TGTGCCAGCAGCCCGCGCAGGGGTGGGGACACTGAAGCTTTCTTT | CASSPRRGGDTEAFF